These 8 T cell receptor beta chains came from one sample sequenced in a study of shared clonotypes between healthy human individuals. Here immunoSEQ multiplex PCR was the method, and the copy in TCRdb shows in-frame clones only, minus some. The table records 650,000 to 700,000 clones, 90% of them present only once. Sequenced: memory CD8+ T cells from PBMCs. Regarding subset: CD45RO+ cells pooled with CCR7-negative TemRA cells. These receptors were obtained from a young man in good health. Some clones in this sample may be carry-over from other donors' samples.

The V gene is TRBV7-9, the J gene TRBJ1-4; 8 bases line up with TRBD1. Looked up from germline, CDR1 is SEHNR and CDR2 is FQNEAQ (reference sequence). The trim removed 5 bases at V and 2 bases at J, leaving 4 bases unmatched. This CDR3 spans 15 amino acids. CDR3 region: CASSNRQGTNEKLFF. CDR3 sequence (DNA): TGTGCCAGCAGCAACAGACAGGGGACTAATGAAAAACTGTTTTTT.

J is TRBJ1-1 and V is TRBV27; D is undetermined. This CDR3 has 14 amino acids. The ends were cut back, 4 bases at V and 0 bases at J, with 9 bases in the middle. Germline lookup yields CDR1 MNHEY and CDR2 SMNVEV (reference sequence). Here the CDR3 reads CASSSGKVNTEAFF. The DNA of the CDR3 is TGTGCCAGCAGTTCCGGGAAGGTGAACACTGAAGCTTTCTTT.

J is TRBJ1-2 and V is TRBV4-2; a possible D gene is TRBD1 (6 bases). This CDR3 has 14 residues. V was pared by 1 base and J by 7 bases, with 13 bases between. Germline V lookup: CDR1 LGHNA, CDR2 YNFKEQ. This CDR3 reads CASSQGDKTRGYTF. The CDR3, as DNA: TGTGCCAGCAGCCAAGGGGACAAGACGCGTGGCTACACCTTC.

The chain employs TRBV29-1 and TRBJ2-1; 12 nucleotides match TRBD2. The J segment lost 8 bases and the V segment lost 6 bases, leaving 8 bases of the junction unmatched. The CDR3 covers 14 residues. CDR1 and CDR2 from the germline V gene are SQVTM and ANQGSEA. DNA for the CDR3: TGCAGCGTCGAGTGGCTAGCGGGAGGGGATGAGCAGTTCTTC. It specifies CSVEWLAGGDEQFF.

CDR3 residues: CASGTRGMAGELFF. The DNA of the CDR3 is TGTGCCAGCGGTACGAGAGGGATGGCCGGGGAGCTGTTTTTT. The chain combines TRBV2 with TRBJ2-2; D is possibly TRBD2 (5 bases). The germline V and J ends were trimmed by 8 bases and 6 bases, with 16 bases remaining between them. Germline assignment: CDR1 SNHLY and CDR2 FYNNEI. The CDR3 runs 14 residues.

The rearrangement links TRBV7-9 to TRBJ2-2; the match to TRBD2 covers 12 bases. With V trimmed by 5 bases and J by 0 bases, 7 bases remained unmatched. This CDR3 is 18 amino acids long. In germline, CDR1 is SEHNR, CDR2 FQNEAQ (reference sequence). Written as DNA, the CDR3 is TGTGCCAGCAGCCCCGGACTAGCGGGATGGTCGAACACCGGGGAGCTGTTTTTT. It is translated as CASSPGLAGWSNTGELFF. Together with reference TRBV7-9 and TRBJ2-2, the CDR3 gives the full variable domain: DTGVSQNPRHKITKRGQNVTFRCDPISEHNRLYWYRQTLGQGPEFLTYFQNEAQLEKSRLLSDRFSAERPKGSFSTLEIQRTEQGDSAMYLCASSPGLAGWSNTGELFFGEGSRLTVL.

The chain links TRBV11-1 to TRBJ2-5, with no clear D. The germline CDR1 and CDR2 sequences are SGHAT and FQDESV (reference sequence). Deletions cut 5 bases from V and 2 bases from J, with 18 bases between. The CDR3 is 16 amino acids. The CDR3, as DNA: TGTGCCAGCAGCCACCATAAAGGACGGCTACAAGAGACCCAGTACTTC. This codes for CASSHHKGRLQETQYF.

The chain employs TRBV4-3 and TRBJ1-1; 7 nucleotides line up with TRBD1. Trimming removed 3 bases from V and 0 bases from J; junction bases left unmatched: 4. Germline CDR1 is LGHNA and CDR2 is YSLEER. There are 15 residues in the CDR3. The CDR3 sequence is CASSQGDRLNTEAFF. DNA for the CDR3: TGCGCCAGCAGCCAGGGGGACAGATTGAACACTGAAGCTTTCTTT.